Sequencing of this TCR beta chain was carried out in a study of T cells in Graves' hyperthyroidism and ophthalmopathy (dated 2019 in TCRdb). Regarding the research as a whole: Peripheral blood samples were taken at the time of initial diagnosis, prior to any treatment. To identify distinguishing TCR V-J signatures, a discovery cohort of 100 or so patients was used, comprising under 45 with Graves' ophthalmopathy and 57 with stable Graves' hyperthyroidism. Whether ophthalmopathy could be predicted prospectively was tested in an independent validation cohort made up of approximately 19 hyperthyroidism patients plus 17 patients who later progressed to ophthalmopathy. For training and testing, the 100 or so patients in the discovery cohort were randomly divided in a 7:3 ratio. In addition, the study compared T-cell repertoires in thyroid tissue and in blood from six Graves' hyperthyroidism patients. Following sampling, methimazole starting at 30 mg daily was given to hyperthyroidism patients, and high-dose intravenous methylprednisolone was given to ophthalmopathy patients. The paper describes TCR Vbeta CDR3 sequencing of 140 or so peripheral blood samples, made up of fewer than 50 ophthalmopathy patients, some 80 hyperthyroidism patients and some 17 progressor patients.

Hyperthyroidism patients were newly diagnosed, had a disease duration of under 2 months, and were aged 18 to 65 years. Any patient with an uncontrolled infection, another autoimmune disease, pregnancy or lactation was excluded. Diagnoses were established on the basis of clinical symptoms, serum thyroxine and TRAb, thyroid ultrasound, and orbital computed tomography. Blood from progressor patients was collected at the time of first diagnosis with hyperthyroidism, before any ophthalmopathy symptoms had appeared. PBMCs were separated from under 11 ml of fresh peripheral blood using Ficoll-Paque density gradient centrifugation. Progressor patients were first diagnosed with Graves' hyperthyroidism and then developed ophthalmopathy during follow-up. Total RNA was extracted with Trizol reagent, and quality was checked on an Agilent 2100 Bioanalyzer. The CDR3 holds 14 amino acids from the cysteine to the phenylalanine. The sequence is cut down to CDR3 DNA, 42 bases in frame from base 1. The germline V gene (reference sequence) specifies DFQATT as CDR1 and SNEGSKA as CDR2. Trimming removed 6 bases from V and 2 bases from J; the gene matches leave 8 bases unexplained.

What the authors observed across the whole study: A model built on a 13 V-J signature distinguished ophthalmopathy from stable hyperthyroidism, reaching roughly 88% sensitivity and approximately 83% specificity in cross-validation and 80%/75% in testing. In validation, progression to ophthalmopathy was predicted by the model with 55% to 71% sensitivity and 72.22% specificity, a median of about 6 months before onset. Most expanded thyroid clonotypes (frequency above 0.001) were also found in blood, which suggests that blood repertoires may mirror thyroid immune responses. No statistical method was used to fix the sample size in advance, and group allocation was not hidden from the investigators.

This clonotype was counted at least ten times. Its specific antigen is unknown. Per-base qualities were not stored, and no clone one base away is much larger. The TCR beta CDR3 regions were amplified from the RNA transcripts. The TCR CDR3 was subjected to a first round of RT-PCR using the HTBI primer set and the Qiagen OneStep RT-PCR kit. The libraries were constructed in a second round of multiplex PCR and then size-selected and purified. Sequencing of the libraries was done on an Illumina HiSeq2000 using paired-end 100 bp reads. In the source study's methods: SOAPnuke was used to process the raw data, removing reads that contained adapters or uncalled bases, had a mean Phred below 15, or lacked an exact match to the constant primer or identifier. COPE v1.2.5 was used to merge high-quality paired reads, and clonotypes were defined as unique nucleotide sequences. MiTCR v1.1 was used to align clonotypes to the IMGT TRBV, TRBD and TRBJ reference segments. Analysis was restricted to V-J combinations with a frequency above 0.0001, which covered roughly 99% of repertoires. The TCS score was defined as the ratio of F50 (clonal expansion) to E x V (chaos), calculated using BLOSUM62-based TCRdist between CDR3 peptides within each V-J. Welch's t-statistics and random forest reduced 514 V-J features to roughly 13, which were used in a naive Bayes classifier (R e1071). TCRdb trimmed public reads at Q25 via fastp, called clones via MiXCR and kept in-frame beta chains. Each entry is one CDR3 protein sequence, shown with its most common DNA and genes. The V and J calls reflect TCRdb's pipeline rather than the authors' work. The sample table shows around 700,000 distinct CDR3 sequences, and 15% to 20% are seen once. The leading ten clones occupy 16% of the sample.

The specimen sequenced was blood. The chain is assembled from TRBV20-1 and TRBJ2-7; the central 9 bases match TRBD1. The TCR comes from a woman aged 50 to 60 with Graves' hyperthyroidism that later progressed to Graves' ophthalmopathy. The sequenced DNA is TGCAGTGCAAAGGAGACAGGGGGTCCCTACGAGCAGTACTTC. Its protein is CSAKETGGPYEQYF.